The clone carrying this T cell receptor beta chain was observed a few times. Antigen unknown. This record belongs to a study of CD8 T cells in ankylosing spondylitis. Overall study results and limits: Existing reports had already noted some motif variants in reactive arthritis synovial fluid and blood. A motif in TCR beta, a set of seven to nine highly homologous variants, appeared characteristic of ankylosing spondylitis blood.

Germline V gene data show CDR1 as DFQATT and CDR2 as SNEGSKA (reference sequence). CDR3 size: 14 residues. V was cut by 1 base and J by 5 bases, with 9 bases left in between. TCRdb re-analysed the 5' RACE reads in MiXCR, keeping a single row per CDR3 protein. This table holds a few hundred thousand distinct CDR3 sequences, under 20% found once. This chain joins TRBV20-1 and TRBJ1-6, with D possibly TRBD1 on 6 matching bases. The sequence was collected from a male donor with ankylosing spondylitis. The source material was blood, either unsorted or a sorted T cell fraction (not recorded which). Here the CDR3 DNA reads TGCAGTGCTAGAGTAAGGGGGAATAATTCACCCCTCCACTTT. Its protein product is CSARVRGNNSPLHF.